These 15 T cell receptor beta chains were sequenced from one sample in a study of blood T cell repertoires in COVID-19. Profiling relied on immunoSEQ multiplex PCR, and the TCRdb table lists in-frame clones only, not all of them. The sample has a few hundred thousand clones; 83% are singletons. The sequenced sample was peripheral blood. The receptors here all came from a woman in her 50s with acute or convalescent COVID-19.

J is TRBJ2-2 and V is TRBV24-1, with a weak D call TRBD2 (6 bases). This CDR3 has 17 amino acids. Germline-derived CDR1 and CDR2 are KGHDR and SFDVKD. Between the trimmed V and J ends, which lost 4 bases and 6 bases, there was a span of 20 bases. CDR3 sequence (DNA): TGTGCCACCAGTGAATCGGGGACTTCGTGGATCGCCGGGGAGCTGTTTTTT. This sequence encodes CATSESGTSWIAGELFF.

This chain joins TRBV27 and TRBJ2-5; maybe TRBD1 (5 bases). Deletions cut 4 bases from V and 2 bases from J, with 8 bases between. The CDR3 runs to 13 residues. Germline assignment: CDR1 MNHEY and CDR2 SMNVEV (reference sequence). The CDR3 spells CASSSDSQETQYF. The CDR3 region has the DNA TGTGCCAGCAGTTCAGACAGTCAAGAGACCCAGTACTTC.

This clone occurred once. The J gene is TRBJ1-5, the V gene TRBV5-6; 7 bases are a match to TRBD1. The V and J ends lost 0 bases and 6 bases, in that order; junction bases with no gene match: 6. The CDR3 runs 15 residues. The germline V gene encodes CDR1 SGHDT and CDR2 YYEEEE. The CDR3 DNA reads TGTGCCAGCAGCTTGGGGCAGGGGGTGGGTCAGCCCCAGCATTTT. This translates into CASSLGQGVGQPQHF. Combining the CDR3 with reference TRBV5-6 and TRBJ1-5 gives the whole variable domain DAGVTQSPTHLIKTRGQQVTLRCSPKSGHDTVSWYQQALGQGPQFIFQYYEEEERQRGNFPDRFSGHQFPNYSSELNVNALLLGDSALYLCASSLGQGVGQPQHFGDGTRLSIL.

The table lists this clone with a count of one. The chain joins TRBV4-1 to TRBJ2-4; TRBD1 matches at 11 bases. The CDR3 runs 21 residues. Germline V lookup: CDR1 MGHRA, CDR2 YSYEKL. Unmatched junction bases numbered 14, after V lost 0 bases and J lost 1 base. The DNA for the CDR3 is TGCGCCAGCAGCCAAGACTTCCGCGGACAGGGGGCGTGGAGGGCCAAAAACATTCAGTACTTC. Amino acid sequence: CASSQDFRGQGAWRAKNIQYF.

The J gene is TRBJ1-4, the V gene TRBV9; D is perhaps TRBD1 (6 bases). Trimming removed 0 bases at V and 3 bases at J, with 12 bases between. The CDR3 is made up of 16 amino acids. Germline CDR1 SGDLS, CDR2 YYNGEE. The CDR3 loop reads CASSVGGGMANEKLFF. In nucleotides, the CDR3 is TGTGCCAGCAGCGTAGGCGGGGGCATGGCTAATGAAAAACTGTTTTTT.

A single count supports this clone. CDR3 residues: CASSARSGGLTDTQYF. The CDR3 DNA reads as TGTGCCAGCAGCGCACGCAGCGGGGGACTCACAGATACGCAGTATTTT. This rearrangement joins TRBV7-2 to TRBJ2-3; 8 nucleotides align to TRBD2. After removal of 5 bases from V and 2 bases from J, the junction contained 9 bases not matched to a gene. CDR3 size: 16 residues. Germline CDR1 and CDR2: SGHTA and FQGNSA.

V is TRBV3-1 (or the pseudogene TRBV3-2) and J is TRBJ1-6, with a possible D match to TRBD1 (5 bases). This CDR3 contains 15 residues. V lost 2 bases and J lost 10, with 15 bases in between. Looked up from germline, CDR1 is LGHDT and CDR2 is YNNKEL (reference sequence). The chain's CDR3 is CASSQREGNGSPLHF. Written as DNA, the CDR3 is TGTGCCAGCAGCCAAAGGGAGGGGAATGGGTCACCCCTCCACTTT.

The chain has TRBV11-2 and TRBJ2-7; D might be TRBD1 (6 bases). The CDR3 covers 12 residues. Trimming removed 1 base at V and 11 bases at J, with 12 bases between. Germline values: CDR1 SGHAT, CDR2 FQNNGV. The CDR3 sequence is CASSLGWKGEYF. CDR3 bases: TGTGCCAGCAGCTTAGGGTGGAAGGGGGAGTACTTC.

The chain combines TRBV2 with TRBJ2-5; TRBD2 is a possible D gene (6 bases). Germline CDR1 SNHLY, CDR2 FYNNEI. V lost 11 bases and J 5 bases, leaving 24 bases between the germline ends. CDR3 length: 15 amino acids. This chain's CDR3 is CAGNPRGWGSETQYF. CDR3 bases: TGTGCCGGGAACCCGCGGGGTTGGGGTTCGGAGACCCAGTACTTC. Based on the CDR3 plus reference TRBV2 and TRBJ2-5, the full variable domain is EPEVTQTPSHQVTQMGQEVILRCVPISNHLYFYWYRQILGQKVEFLVSFYNNEISEKSEIFDDQFSVERPDGSNFTLKIRSTKLEDSAMYFCAGNPRGWGSETQYFGPGTRLLVL.

This chain joins TRBV29-1 and TRBJ1-2; D is ambiguous. Per the germline V gene, CDR1 is SQVTM and CDR2 is ANQGSEA. V dropped 3 bases and J dropped 5 bases, with 10 bases sitting between them. This CDR3 is 12 amino acids long. CDR3 loop: CSVDNPGYGYTF. CDR3 in DNA: TGCAGCGTTGATAACCCAGGTTATGGCTACACCTTC.

There are many counts of this clone. The gene calls are TRBV4-2 and TRBJ2-2; 10 bases align to TRBD2. This CDR3 has 15 residues. With 7 bases clipped from V and 2 bases from J, the junction kept 4 bases outside the gene matches. Per germline, CDR1 LGHNA and CDR2 YNFKEQ. The CDR3 bases are TGTGCCAGCAAGACACTAGCGGGAAACACCGGGGAGCTGTTTTTT. Translated, it gives CASKTLAGNTGELFF.

The rearrangement uses TRBV10-3 and TRBJ2-1, with 11 positions matching TRBD2. Germline lookup yields CDR1 ENHRY and CDR2 SYGVKD. The CDR3 is made up of 17 amino acids. The V and J ends lost 2 bases and 5 bases, in that order; junction bases with no gene match: 8. The CDR3 DNA is TGTGCCATCAGTGAGACGGGTAGCGGGAGGGCTAACAATGAGCAGTTCTTC. Translated: CAISETGSGRANNEQFF.

CDR3 sequence (DNA): TGTGCCAGCAGTTTAGAACTTATGAACACTGAAGCTTTCTTT. It translates to CASSLELMNTEAFF. J is TRBJ1-1 and V is TRBV28; no clear D. The germline gives CDR1 MDHEN, CDR2 SYDVKM. CDR3 length: 14 residues. Trimming took off 2 bases at V and 0 bases at J, with 7 bases between the two ends.

The table lists this clone with a few counts. This chain uses TRBV28 with TRBJ2-2; TRBD2 agrees at 10 bases. The CDR3 sequence is 16 residues long. CDR1 and CDR2 from the germline V gene are MDHEN and SYDVKM. Losses at the gene ends were 6 bases for V and 2 bases for J; bases not matched to a gene: 6. The CDR3 bases are TGTGCCAGCAGCCCTAGCGGGAGAGGAAACACCGGGGAGCTGTTTTTT. Protein: CASSPSGRGNTGELFF.

The chain joins TRBV19 to TRBJ1-2; D unresolved. V was trimmed by 6 bases and J by 5 bases, leaving 13 bases between them. Germline V gene lookup returns CDR1 LNHDA and CDR2 SQIVND (reference sequence). CDR3 length equals 13 residues. DNA of the CDR3: TGTGCCAGTAGCATCGGGAGTGGGTATGGCTACACCTTC. Protein sequence: CASSIGSGYGYTF.